In its sample, the clone carrying this TCR beta chain was seen many times. As yet, its antigen is unknown. The record originates from a study of metastatic and nonmetastatic thyroid tumors. The CDR3 is made up of 16 amino acids. Unmatched junction bases numbered 8, after V lost 2 bases and J lost 6 bases. Germline V gene data show CDR1 as KGHSH and CDR2 as LQKENI. Study-wide results and caveats: Reported TCR beta diversity, measured in blood and tumor, was significantly higher for malignant thyroid tumors than for benign nodules.

All patients reached thyroid surgery having received no treatment beforehand. Original handling: CDR3 was compared across clinicopathological groups, and the resulting differences were used to build a distant-metastasis classifier for papillary thyroid cancer. Via MiXCR, TCRdb re-called the PCR reads. The authors' filters were not applied to this entry. The sample has about 25,000 clones, around 13% seen once; the top ten hold about 15%. The sequencing input was blood. The gene calls are TRBV18 and TRBJ1-4, with 8 bases matching TRBD1. The origin of this receptor is a female donor with papillary thyroid cancer or a benign thyroid nodule (not recorded which). Some clones in this sample may be carry-over from other donors' samples. This CDR3 is CASSPFEGQVHEKLFF. The CDR3 nucleotides are TGTGCCAGCTCACCATTTGAGGGACAGGTCCATGAAAAACTGTTTTTT.